These T cell receptor beta chains were read from a single sample in a study of blood T cell repertoires in COVID-19. Generated by immunoSEQ multiplex PCR, the TCRdb table keeps only in-frame clones and is missing some. The sample includes tens of thousands of clones, 90% of them seen just once. The sample was peripheral blood. The receptors shown here come from a man in his fifties with acute or convalescent COVID-19. The CDR3 runs from the conserved cysteine through the conserved F or W. Each record gives: clone size, V gene, J gene, D gene, CDR3 DNA, CDR3 protein. A D gene is named only where the DNA matches it firmly. Size values are once, few and many counts, or a class for expanded clones, and some rows have none.

clone_size: -; v_call: TRBV5-4; j_call: TRBJ2-6; d_call: TRBD2; cdr3_nt: TGTGCCAGCAGACTAGCGGGAGCTTCTGGGGCCAACGTCCTGACTTTC; cdr3_aa: CASRLAGASGANVLTF
clone_size: -; v_call: TRBV6-4; j_call: TRBJ1-1; d_call: TRBD1; cdr3_nt: TGTGCCAGGTGGGACAGAGAGAACACTGAAGCTTTCTTT; cdr3_aa: CARWDRENTEAFF
clone_size: -; v_call: TRBV27; j_call: TRBJ2-1; d_call: TRBD1; cdr3_nt: TGTGCCAGCAGTCGGACAGGGGAGGATGAGCAGTTCTTC; cdr3_aa: CASSRTGEDEQFF
clone_size: -; v_call: TRBV7-9; j_call: TRBJ2-1; d_call: TRBD2; cdr3_nt: TGTGCCAGCAGCCCGGGAGGCTTCAATGAGCAGTTCTTC; cdr3_aa: CASSPGGFNEQFF
clone_size: once; v_call: TRBV7-3; j_call: TRBJ2-2; d_call: -; cdr3_nt: TGTGCCAGCAGCCCACAGGAGCCGGACACCGGGGAGCTGTTTTTT; cdr3_aa: CASSPQEPDTGELFF
clone_size: once; v_call: TRBV2; j_call: TRBJ1-5; d_call: -; cdr3_nt: TGTGCCAGCAGTGAGGGCAGGTTCGGGCCCCAGCATTTT; cdr3_aa: CASSEGRFGPQHF
clone_size: once; v_call: TRBV6-5; j_call: TRBJ2-1; d_call: -; cdr3_nt: TGTGCCGGCCAAAATTCCGGGTTTCCAGACAATGAGCAGTTCTTC; cdr3_aa: CAGQNSGFPDNEQFF
clone_size: few; v_call: TRBV25-1; j_call: TRBJ1-6; d_call: TRBD1; cdr3_nt: TGTGCCAGCAGACACAGGGGGCTTCCTAATTCACCCCTCCACTTT; cdr3_aa: CASRHRGLPNSPLHF
clone_size: -; v_call: TRBV20-1; j_call: TRBJ1-2; d_call: -; cdr3_nt: TGCAGTGCGGCCGGCGGATATGGCTACACCTTC; cdr3_aa: CSAAGGYGYTF
clone_size: -; v_call: TRBV3-1/TRBV3-2; j_call: TRBJ2-5; d_call: -; cdr3_nt: TGTGCCAGCAGCCAAGTTCCCCAGGGAGAGACCCAGTACTTC; cdr3_aa: CASSQVPQGETQYF
clone_size: -; v_call: TRBV18; j_call: TRBJ1-2; d_call: TRBD1; cdr3_nt: TGTGCCAGCTCACCGGGACAGGGCCCTTACACCTTC; cdr3_aa: CASSPGQGPYTF
clone_size: -; v_call: TRBV4-1; j_call: TRBJ1-2; d_call: TRBD1; cdr3_nt: TGCGCCAGCAGCCAAGCCGGGACAGGCCTTCCTAACTATGGCTACACCTTC; cdr3_aa: CASSQAGTGLPNYGYTF
clone_size: -; v_call: TRBV19; j_call: TRBJ1-6; d_call: -; cdr3_nt: TGTGCCAGTCAACGGGGGGCTTCTGGGAGTTCACCCCTCCACTTT; cdr3_aa: CASQRGASGSSPLHF
clone_size: once; v_call: TRBV28; j_call: TRBJ2-5; d_call: TRBD2; cdr3_nt: TGTGCCAGCAGCCCCGGACTAGCGGGACTTCTGGCCCAGTACTTC; cdr3_aa: CASSPGLAGLLAQYF
clone_size: -; v_call: TRBV18; j_call: TRBJ1-5; d_call: -; cdr3_nt: TGTGCCAGCGGAGAGGTAGCGAAGCCCCAGCATTTT; cdr3_aa: CASGEVAKPQHF
clone_size: few; v_call: TRBV7-8; j_call: TRBJ2-7; d_call: TRBD2; cdr3_nt: TGTGCCAGCAGCTTAATCCCTAGCGGGAGCTACGAGCAGTACTTC; cdr3_aa: CASSLIPSGSYEQYF
clone_size: -; v_call: TRBV9; j_call: TRBJ2-3; d_call: -; cdr3_nt: TGTGCCAGCAGCGTAGGGGGCTATTCCACAGATACGCAGTATTTT; cdr3_aa: CASSVGGYSTDTQYF
clone_size: -; v_call: TRBV5-6; j_call: TRBJ1-2; d_call: TRBD1; cdr3_nt: TGTGCCAGCAGCTTGGGGGACAGGGGGATCGGCTACACCTTC; cdr3_aa: CASSLGDRGIGYTF
clone_size: -; v_call: TRBV4-1; j_call: TRBJ2-5; d_call: TRBD2; cdr3_nt: TGCGCCAGCGCATTGACTAGCGGGAGAGGAGAGACCCAGTACTTC; cdr3_aa: CASALTSGRGETQYF
clone_size: -; v_call: TRBV5-4; j_call: TRBJ1-1; d_call: TRBD1; cdr3_nt: TGTGCCAGCAGCTTCCCCAGGGACAGGGGGAACACTGAAGCTTTCTTT; cdr3_aa: CASSFPRDRGNTEAFF
clone_size: -; v_call: TRBV30; j_call: TRBJ2-3; d_call: -; cdr3_nt: TGTGCCTGGAAGGAGCCTGACCACGATACGCAGTATTTT; cdr3_aa: CAWKEPDHDTQYF
clone_size: -; v_call: TRBV6-5; j_call: TRBJ2-2; d_call: -; cdr3_nt: TGTGCCAGCAGTTACTTGACTAACACCGGGGAGCTGTTTTTT; cdr3_aa: CASSYLTNTGELFF
clone_size: once; v_call: TRBV21-1; j_call: TRBJ2-2; d_call: -; cdr3_nt: TGTGCCAGCAGCCAGGACAGAACGAACACCGGGGAGCTGTTTTTT; cdr3_aa: CASSQDRTNTGELFF
clone_size: -; v_call: TRBV29-1; j_call: TRBJ1-2; d_call: TRBD1; cdr3_nt: TGCAGCGTTGTAATTGGGACAGGAGCGAGGGATGGCTACACCTTC; cdr3_aa: CSVVIGTGARDGYTF